This TCR beta chain was captured in a study of cytomegalovirus exposure and HLA in healthy donors. The CDR3 runs 14 residues. Trimming took 4 bases from V and 4 from J, leaving 11 bases between them. Germline CDR1 reads SNHLY; CDR2 reads FYNNEI. PCR primers comprised 60 Vbeta and 13 Jbeta primers. Clones were sequenced by immunoSEQ multiplex PCR, and TCRdb holds only the in-frame ones, with some missing. Of around 110,000 clones detected, around 80% appear once; the ten largest clones hold roughly 3.7%. A remark on this clone: Its antigen is currently unknown.

Study conclusions and caveats: A previous analysis found most TCR beta V segments productive roughly 90% or roughly 30% of the time.

Material for sequencing was PBMCs. The TCR sequence derives from a man in his 60s in good health and CMV-seronegative. V is TRBV2 and J is TRBJ1-5; a possible D gene is TRBD1 (5 bases). The CDR3 sequence: CASSAQGLNQPQHF. For the CDR3, the DNA is TGTGCCAGCAGTGCGCAGGGCCTTAATCAGCCCCAGCATTTT.